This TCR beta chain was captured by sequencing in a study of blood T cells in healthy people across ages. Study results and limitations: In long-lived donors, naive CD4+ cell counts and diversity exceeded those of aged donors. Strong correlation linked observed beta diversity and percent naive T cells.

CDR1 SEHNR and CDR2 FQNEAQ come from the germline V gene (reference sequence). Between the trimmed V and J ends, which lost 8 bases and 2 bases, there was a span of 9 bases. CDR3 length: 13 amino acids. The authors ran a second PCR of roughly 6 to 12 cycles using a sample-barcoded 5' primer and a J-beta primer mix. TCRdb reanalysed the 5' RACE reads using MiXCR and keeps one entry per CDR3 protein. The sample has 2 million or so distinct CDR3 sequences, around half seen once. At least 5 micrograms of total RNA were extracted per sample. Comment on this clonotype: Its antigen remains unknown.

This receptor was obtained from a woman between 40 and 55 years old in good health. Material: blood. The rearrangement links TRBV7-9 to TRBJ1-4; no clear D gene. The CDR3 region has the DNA TGTGCCAGCGAGAAGGGCACTAATGAAAAACTGTTTTTT. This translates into CASEKGTNEKLFF.